Below are 9 T cell receptor beta chains sequenced from a single sample in a study of cytomegalovirus exposure and HLA in healthy donors. 60 Vbeta and 13 Jbeta primers were used in PCR. Generated by immunoSEQ multiplex PCR, the TCRdb table keeps only in-frame clones and is missing some. The sample contains 77,000 or so clones, roughly 80% of which appear only once. The specimen was PBMCs. The receptors here all came from a woman aged 40 to 50 in good health and CMV-seronegative.

V is TRBV6-1 and J is TRBJ2-1, with TRBD2 matching over 14 bases. This CDR3 is 16 amino acids long. Germline V gives CDR1 MNHNS, CDR2 SASEGT. The V segment lost 2 bases and the J segment 8 bases; nucleotides outside the gene matches: 5. The CDR3 is CASSETGTSGSDEQFF. The CDR3 DNA is TGTGCCAGCAGTGAAACCGGGACTAGCGGGAGCGATGAGCAGTTCTTC.

V usage is TRBV19 and J usage is TRBJ1-1; TRBD1 matches 8 bases. CDR1 is LNHDA, CDR2 SQIVND, per germline (reference sequence). This CDR3 spans 14 amino acids. Germline trimming cut 3 bases from V and 8 bases from J; bases unmatched to any gene: 8. CDR3 in amino acids: CASSMRDRGPEAFF. As DNA, the CDR3 is TGTGCCAGTAGTATGAGAGACAGGGGCCCCGAAGCTTTCTTT.

In this sample, this clone turned up a few times. This chain connects TRBV5-1 to TRBJ2-3, with TRBD2 matching 10 bases. The V gene end was trimmed by 4 bases and the J gene end by 5 bases; junction bases not matched to a gene: 13. The CDR3 is 17 amino acids. Germline CDR1 and CDR2: SGHRS and YFSETQ. CDR3 nucleotides: TGCGCCAGCAGCGGCGAAGCGGGGGGGTCTCCTATAGATACGCAGTATTTT. This gives the protein CASSGEAGGSPIDTQYF. Full variable domain (rest looked up from reference TRBV5-1 and TRBJ2-3): KAGVTQTPRYLIKTRGQQVTLSCSPISGHRSVSWYQQTPGQGLQFLFEYFSETQRNKGNFPGRFSGRQFSNSRSEMNVSTLELGDSALYLCASSGEAGGSPIDTQYFGPGTRLTVL.

This clone was seen just once. The V and J genes are TRBV19 and TRBJ1-6; D is ambiguous. The CDR3 totals 13 residues. CDR1 LNHDA and CDR2 SQIVND come from the germline V gene (reference sequence). V shed 5 bases and J shed 10 bases, with 12 bases lying between them. CDR3 in amino acids: CASSQVPGSPLHF. The DNA of the CDR3 is TGTGCCAGTAGTCAGGTCCCGGGGTCACCCCTCCACTTT. The variable domain in full, with the rest retrieved from reference TRBV19 and TRBJ1-6, is DGGITQSPKYLFRKEGQNVTLSCEQNLNHDAMYWYRQDPGQGLRLIYYSQIVNDFQKGDIAEGYSVSREKKESFPLTVTSAQKNPTAFYLCASSQVPGSPLHFGNGTRLTVT.

The chain combines TRBV5-5 with TRBJ1-1; 10 bases agree with TRBD1. This CDR3 contains 15 residues. The trim removed 2 bases at V and 4 bases at J, leaving 5 bases unmatched. Germline loops: CDR1 SGHKS, CDR2 YYEKEE (reference sequence). Written as DNA, the CDR3 is TGTGCCAGCAGCTTTTGGACAGGGGGGGGCACTGAAGCTTTCTTT. As protein: CASSFWTGGGTEAFF.

This chain connects TRBV6-1 to TRBJ2-5; TRBD2 agrees at 7 bases. The junction had 10 bases not matched to a gene; V was cut back by 7 bases and J by 2 bases. Germline V lookup: CDR1 MNHNS, CDR2 SASEGT. This CDR3 contains 15 residues. DNA of the CDR3: TGTGCCAGCACCCGGTGGCGGGAGTTACAAGAGACCCAGTACTTC. Translating gives CASTRWRELQETQYF.

The chain carries TRBV2 and TRBJ1-1; 9 positions agree with TRBD1. Germline lookup yields CDR1 SNHLY and CDR2 FYNNEI. The V and J ends lost 0 bases and 2 bases, in that order; junction bases with no gene match: 4. There are 16 residues in the CDR3. CDR3 DNA sequence: TGTGCCAGCAGTGAAGCGTCGGGACAGGGTAACACTGAAGCTTTCTTT. Translated: CASSEASGQGNTEAFF. The variable domain in full, with the rest retrieved from reference TRBV2 and TRBJ1-1, is EPEVTQTPSHQVTQMGQEVILRCVPISNHLYFYWYRQILGQKVEFLVSFYNNEISEKSEIFDDQFSVERPDGSNFTLKIRSTKLEDSAMYFCASSEASGQGNTEAFFGQGTRLTVV.

The chain uses TRBV29-1 and TRBJ2-6; D call uncertain. CDR1 and CDR2 (germline): SQVTM, ANQGSEA. Between the trimmed V and J ends, which lost 3 bases and 0 bases, there was a span of 3 bases. This CDR3 has 13 amino acids. The CDR3 here is CSVDSSGANVLTF. CDR3 nucleotide sequence: TGCAGCGTTGACAGCTCTGGGGCCAACGTCCTGACTTTC.

The chain combines TRBV12-2 with TRBJ2-7; TRBD2 reflects the table's D call only, with no check against the DNA. TRBV12-2 is labeled a pseudogene. The CDR3 totals 20 residues. CDR3 sequence: CASRSDPRTSGRALPYEQYF. In DNA form, the CDR3 reads TGTGCAAGTCGCTCCGACCCTAGGACTAGCGGGAGGGCCCTCCCCTACGAGCAGTACTTC.